This T cell receptor (beta chain) is drawn from a study of T cell responses to AZD1222 COVID-19 vaccine (dated by TCRdb to about 2021). A note on the overall study: AZD1222 recipients with second doses at about 4 weeks or about 12 weeks were pooled, because spike-specific TCR depth and breadth did not differ between schedules. A total of roughly 240 trial participants underwent TCR sequencing, of whom some 210 received two doses of AZD1222 and around 26 received two doses of the MenACWY control vaccine. Trial participants were enrolled by age into 18-55, 56-69 and 70-plus year subgroups, with roughly 160, 29 and 62 TCR-sequenced participants respectively. What the research found in general, with its limitations: Because no day 14 peak-response samples were available, repertoires were characterized only after the peak T cell response. Conclusions about previously exposed vaccinees are limited because only six or seven AZD1222 recipients were SARS-CoV-2 seropositive at baseline. After two AZD1222 doses, both the breadth and the depth of spike-specific TCRs were significantly higher than at day 0 and than in MenACWY recipients. The 56-69-year group was small, and its depth increase did not reach significance, likely because of low power. Reportedly, almost half of the unique spike-specific TCRs recognized epitopes lying outside the regions that are mutated in the B.1.351 and B.1.1.7 variants. The whole spike protein was spanned by vaccine-associated CD4 TCRs, and dominant responses were seen in regions 160-218 and 743-854. Participants were mostly white British, with more females than males. The authors suggested clonal diversity may have been underestimated.

According to the study, the label for this sample's time point signals: baseline before first vaccination. Vaccinee samples were obtained from the UK trials COV001 and COV002, which included a single-blind randomized controlled phase 2/3 trial of AZD1222 (ChAdOx1 nCoV-19) in healthy adults. Trial participant PBMC samples were collected at day 0 and day 28 after the second dose for TCRbeta chain sequencing. The CDR3 regions of human TCRbeta chains were analyzed by immunosequencing. The study's own analysis went as follows. TCRs in the repertoires were compared against a reference library of SARS-CoV-2-specific TCRs that had been generated with the MIRA antigen-specificity platform. Breadth was defined as the fraction of unique TCRs that were SARS-CoV-2-associated, and depth was defined as the fraction of total T cells that were SARS-CoV-2-associated. Using the MIRA data, each spike-specific TCR was mapped to the spike region that the TCR reacts to and placed in a CD4 or CD8 class. Log10-transformed breadth and depth values were compared by one-way ANOVA with Sidak's multiple comparisons tests. TCRdb stores this immuneACCESS table with in-frame sequences only. Part of the clones is absent; in the studies checked, under half of the shortfall reflects unresolved V genes, and no reason is known for the rest. V, J and clone size derive from that table, while D and trimming were established from the DNA sequence. For this sample there are some 140,000 clones; approximately 90% appear just once. Of the sample, roughly 6% is held by the ten largest clones.

A word on this clone: The target of this receptor is not known. Base qualities are not recorded, but no much larger clone differs from it by a single base.

Counted from cysteine to phenylalanine, this CDR3 has 11 amino acids. Only CDR3 DNA is held: 33 bases, read in frame from base 1. CDR1 KGHDR and CDR2 SFDVKD are derived from the germline V gene. At the junction V is shortened by 3 bases and J by 6 bases, with 2 bases in between. This clonotype originated in an adult in good health. The chain is assembled from TRBV24-1 and TRBJ2-1; the D segment cannot be called with confidence. The sequences come from peripheral blood, collected on day 0 of AZD1222 vaccination. DNA sequence: TGTGCCACCAGTGATCTCAATGAGCAGTTCTTC. It translates to CATSDLNEQFF.